The 10 T cell receptor beta chains below come from one sample, sequenced in a study of blood T cell repertoires in COVID-19. Profiled with immunoSEQ multiplex PCR; TCRdb holds only in-frame clones, not every one. The profile shows roughly 47,000 clones, roughly 88% of them singletons. The specimen was peripheral blood. These receptors were taken from an elderly woman with COVID-19, enrolled during active disease.

The chain couples TRBV6-5 to TRBJ1-4; D remains unclear. In germline, CDR1 is MNHEY, CDR2 SVGAGI. The CDR3 consists of 13 residues. Deletions cut 8 bases from V and 6 bases from J, with 13 bases between. The CDR3 loop reads CASERGRYEKLFF. CDR3 nucleotides: TGTGCCAGCGAGAGAGGGCGGTATGAAAAACTGTTTTTT.

This chain's CDR3 is CAIRDRSYEQYF. CDR3 DNA: TGTGCCATCAGGGACAGGTCCTACGAGCAGTACTTC. This chain connects TRBV10-3 to TRBJ2-7, with 7 bases fitting TRBD1. This CDR3 is 12 amino acids long. J gave up 1 base and V 6 bases, and 0 bases lay outside the gene matches. Per germline, CDR1 ENHRY and CDR2 SYGVKD.

The chain links TRBV19 to TRBJ2-3; no clear D gene. V was shortened by 1 base and J by 6 bases, with 14 bases between the two germline ends. The CDR3 is made up of 15 amino acids. Germline assignment: CDR1 LNHDA and CDR2 SQIVND (reference sequence). The CDR3 nucleotides read TGTGCCAGTAGTATAGCCGGTTCCTCAGGTGATACGCAGTATTTT. This codes for CASSIAGSSGDTQYF.

The chain recombines TRBV7-9 with TRBJ1-5; no definite D call. Trimming left V 7 bases short and J 0 bases short, with 10 bases between. Germline V gene lookup returns CDR1 SEHNR and CDR2 FQNEAQ (reference sequence). The CDR3 spans 14 residues. The CDR3 DNA reads as TGTGCCAGCACCCTCGACTATAGCAATCAGCCCCAGCATTTT. Residues: CASTLDYSNQPQHF.

The chain links TRBV5-4 to TRBJ2-7; 9 nucleotides line up with TRBD1. CDR3 length: 16 residues. The germline gives CDR1 SGHNT, CDR2 YYREEE (reference sequence). V lost 1 base and J lost 0; bases outside the gene matches: 5. As DNA, the CDR3 is TGTGCCAGCAGCTTGAAAGGGACAGGGTACTCCTACGAGCAGTACTTC. This sequence encodes CASSLKGTGYSYEQYF.

The chain joins TRBV18 to TRBJ1-6; 7 bases align to TRBD1. Germline CDR1 KGHSH, CDR2 LQKENI. The CDR3 consists of 15 residues. V lost 6 bases to trimming and J lost 10 bases; unmatched junction nucleotides: 12. This CDR3 reads CASSQNRGRESPLHF. DNA of the CDR3: TGTGCCAGCTCTCAGAACAGGGGTCGAGAATCACCCCTCCACTTT.

The chain couples TRBV3-1 (or the pseudogene TRBV3-2) to TRBJ2-1; 7 nucleotides match TRBD1. The V segment lost 3 bases and the J segment 5 bases; nucleotides outside the gene matches: 19. Germline V gene lookup returns CDR1 LGHDT and CDR2 YNNKEL (reference sequence). The CDR3 totals 19 residues. The CDR3 coding sequence is TGTGCCAGCAGCCAGCTGGGGGCAGGTTCAGGGGGTCGACACAATGAGCAGTTCTTC. This sequence encodes CASSQLGAGSGGRHNEQFF.

This clone was counted once. The chain joins TRBV15 to TRBJ2-4, with D possibly being TRBD1 (6 bases). This CDR3 has 14 residues. V gave up 4 bases and J gave up 12 bases, with 19 bases separating them. The germline gives CDR1 LNHNV, CDR2 YYDKDF (reference sequence). The chain's CDR3 is CATSIRLNEGGQYF. The CDR3 coding sequence is TGTGCCACCAGCATTAGGCTGAACGAAGGGGGTCAGTACTTC.

The CDR3 DNA sequence: TGTGCCAGCAGCTTGCTTGACTCTGGAAAGCTGTTTTTT. Encoded protein: CASSLLDSGKLFF. This chain uses TRBV7-2 with TRBJ2-2; D ambiguous. Germline V lookup: CDR1 SGHTA, CDR2 FQGNSA. This CDR3 has 13 residues. Trimming cost V 3 bases and J 12 bases, with 14 bases left between them.

This rearrangement joins TRBV6-2 or TRBV6-3 to TRBJ2-2; maybe TRBD2 (6 bases). This CDR3 has 17 residues. Deletions cut 1 base from V and 0 bases from J, with 12 bases between. Germline values: CDR1 MNHEY, CDR2 SVGEGT. The DNA for the CDR3 is TGTGCCAGCAGTTACTTCGGGGGACTCGCGAACACCGGGGAGCTGTTTTTT. Translating it yields CASSYFGGLANTGELFF.